This TCR beta chain was observed in a study of human T cells and chemical hapten exposure. Looking at the study overall: Slight volume differences across pooled libraries mainly accounted for varying per-sample TCR yields. Study-level findings and limits: Expanded TCR counts at PT1 went up together with patch test score, a positive correlation. The donors suffered from alopecia, so their immune response may not match that of healthy people. DPC sensitization did not alter TCRs above 1 in 1000 frequency.

The V gene lost 0 bases and the J gene lost 1 base, with 5 bases spanning the gap. CDR1 and CDR2 (germline): SGHDT, YYEEEE. The CDR3 is made up of 13 amino acids. This clonotype was seen more than once but under ten times. What it binds is unknown. Noted time point: patch test 1, 2 weeks after DPC sensitization. Indicated treatment: therapeutic diphenylcyclopropenone sensitization with weekly scalp DPC. TCRdb reanalysed the RACE reads using MiXCR and keeps one entry per CDR3 protein. Of about 69,000 distinct CDR3 sequences listed, approximately 35% are singletons. The J gene is TRBJ2-7, the V gene TRBV5-6; D remains ambiguous. The receptor comes from a middle-aged man with alopecia areata. Some clones in this sample may be carry-over from other donors' samples. The sequenced sample was whole blood, obtained in connection with sensitization to the hapten diphenylcyclopropenone (DPC). For the CDR3, the DNA is TGTGCCAGCAGCTTGGCCCATTCCTACGAGCAGTACTTC. Amino acid sequence: CASSLAHSYEQYF.